These T cell receptor beta chains were read from a single sample in a study of CD8 T cells in Susac syndrome. Using its own MiXCR run on the immunoSEQ multiplex PCR reads, TCRdb lists one record per CDR3 protein. The data contain around 80,000 distinct CDR3 sequences, approximately 94% of them seen just once; the ten biggest clones take up 0.52%. The sequenced sample consisted of CD8+ T cells from PBMCs. The receptors were gathered from a human donor with Susac syndrome. The CDR3 runs from the conserved cysteine through the conserved F or W. Each record gives: clone size, D gene, V gene, J gene, CDR3 protein, CDR3 DNA. D genes are given only for firm matches. The size of a clone is reported for some rows only, either as once, few or many, or as a class for expanded clones.

abundance: -
d_gene: -
v_gene: TRBV25-1
j_gene: TRBJ2-3
CDR3aa: CASSDPRGQGYF
CDR3nt: TGTGCCAGCAGTGACCCCCGGGGTCAGGGGTATTTT

abundance: -
d_gene: -
v_gene: TRBV11-2
j_gene: TRBJ1-2
CDR3aa: CASSLGLYGYTF
CDR3nt: TGTGCCAGCAGCTTAGGTCTCTATGGCTACACCTTC

abundance: few
d_gene: -
v_gene: TRBV2
j_gene: TRBJ2-7
CDR3aa: CASSDYEQYF
CDR3nt: TGTGCCAGCAGTGACTACGAGCAGTACTTC

abundance: -
d_gene: -
v_gene: TRBV6-5
j_gene: TRBJ2-2
CDR3aa: CASSYRMSGELFF
CDR3nt: TGTGCCAGCAGTTACCGGATGTCCGGGGAGCTGTTTTTT

abundance: -
d_gene: -
v_gene: TRBV24-1
j_gene: TRBJ1-1
CDR3aa: CATSDLVSGSAEAFF
CDR3nt: TGTGCCACCAGTGATTTGGTTAGTGGATCCGCTGAAGCTTTCTTT

abundance: -
d_gene: -
v_gene: TRBV7-9
j_gene: TRBJ1-1
CDR3aa: CASMGQNTEAFF
CDR3nt: TGTGCCAGCATGGGCCAGAACACTGAAGCTTTCTTT

abundance: -
d_gene: -
v_gene: TRBV4-1
j_gene: TRBJ2-4
CDR3aa: CASSQDDPVRVPNIQYF
CDR3nt: TGCGCCAGCAGCCAAGATGACCCCGTGAGGGTCCCCAACATTCAGTACTTC

abundance: -
d_gene: -
v_gene: TRBV7-9
j_gene: TRBJ1-5
CDR3aa: CASSLVDKPGPQHF
CDR3nt: TGTGCCAGCAGCTTAGTCGATAAACCTGGGCCCCAGCATTTT

abundance: -
d_gene: -
v_gene: TRBV7-9
j_gene: TRBJ2-3
CDR3aa: CASSLVASTDTQYF
CDR3nt: TGTGCCAGCAGCTTAGTGGCCAGCACAGATACGCAGTATTTT

abundance: -
d_gene: TRBD1
v_gene: TRBV11-2
j_gene: TRBJ2-2
CDR3aa: CASRSTGHNTGELFF
CDR3nt: TGTGCCAGCAGGTCGACAGGGCATAACACCGGGGAGCTGTTTTTT

abundance: -
d_gene: -
v_gene: TRBV28
j_gene: TRBJ2-2
CDR3aa: CASSLTGLGELFF
CDR3nt: TGTGCCAGCAGTCTTACGGGGCTCGGGGAGCTGTTTTTT

abundance: -
d_gene: -
v_gene: TRBV3-1
j_gene: TRBJ2-7
CDR3aa: CASSQDGSSYEQYF
CDR3nt: TGTGCCAGCAGCCAAGATGGGAGCTCCTACGAGCAGTACTTC

abundance: -
d_gene: TRBD1
v_gene: TRBV27
j_gene: TRBJ1-4
CDR3aa: CASRTDRVGSNEKLFF
CDR3nt: TGTGCCAGCAGGACGGACAGGGTAGGATCTAATGAAAAACTGTTTTTT

abundance: -
d_gene: -
v_gene: TRBV10-3
j_gene: TRBJ2-1
CDR3aa: CAISESAESSYNEQFF
CDR3nt: TGTGCCATCAGTGAGTCTGCAGAGAGCTCCTACAATGAGCAGTTCTTC

abundance: -
d_gene: -
v_gene: TRBV23-1
j_gene: TRBJ1-1
CDR3aa: CASSPPGQKNTEAFF
CDR3nt: TGCGCCAGCAGTCCACCAGGACAAAAGAACACTGAAGCTTTCTTT